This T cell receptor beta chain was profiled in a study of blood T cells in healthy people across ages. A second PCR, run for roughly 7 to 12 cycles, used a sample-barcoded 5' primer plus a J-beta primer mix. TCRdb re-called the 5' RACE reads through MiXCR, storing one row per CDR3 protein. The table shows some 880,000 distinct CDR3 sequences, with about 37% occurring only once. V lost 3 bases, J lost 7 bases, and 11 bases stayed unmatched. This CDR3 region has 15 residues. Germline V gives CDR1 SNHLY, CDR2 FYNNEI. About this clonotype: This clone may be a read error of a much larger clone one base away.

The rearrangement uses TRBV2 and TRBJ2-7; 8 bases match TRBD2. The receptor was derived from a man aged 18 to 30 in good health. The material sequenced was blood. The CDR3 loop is CASSESAGGYNEQYF. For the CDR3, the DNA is TGTGCCAGCAGTGAGTCCGCGGGGGGTTACAATGAGCAGTACTTC.